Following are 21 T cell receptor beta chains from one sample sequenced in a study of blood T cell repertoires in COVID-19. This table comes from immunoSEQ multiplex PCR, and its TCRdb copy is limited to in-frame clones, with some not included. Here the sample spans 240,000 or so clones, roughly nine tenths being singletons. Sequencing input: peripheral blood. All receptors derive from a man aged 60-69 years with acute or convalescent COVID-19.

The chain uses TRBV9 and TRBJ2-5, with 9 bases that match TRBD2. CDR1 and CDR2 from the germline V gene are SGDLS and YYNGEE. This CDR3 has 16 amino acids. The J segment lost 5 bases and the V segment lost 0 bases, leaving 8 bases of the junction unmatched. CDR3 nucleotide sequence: TGTGCCAGCAGCGTAGGGATAGCGGGAGTGGAGGAGACCCAGTACTTC. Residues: CASSVGIAGVEETQYF.

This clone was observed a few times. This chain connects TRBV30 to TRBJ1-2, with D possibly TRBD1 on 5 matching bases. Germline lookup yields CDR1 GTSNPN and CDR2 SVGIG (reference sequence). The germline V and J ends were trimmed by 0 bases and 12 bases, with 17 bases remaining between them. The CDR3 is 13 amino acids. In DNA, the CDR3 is TGTGCCTGGAGTGTACAGGATGGTAGTCAGGACACCTTC. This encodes CAWSVQDGSQDTF. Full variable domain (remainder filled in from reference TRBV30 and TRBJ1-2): SQTIHQWPATLVQPVGSPLSLECTVEGTSNPNLYWYRQAAGRGLQLLFYSVGIGQISSEVPQNLSASRPQDRQFILSSKKLLLSDSGFYLCAWSVQDGSQDTFGSGTRLTVV.

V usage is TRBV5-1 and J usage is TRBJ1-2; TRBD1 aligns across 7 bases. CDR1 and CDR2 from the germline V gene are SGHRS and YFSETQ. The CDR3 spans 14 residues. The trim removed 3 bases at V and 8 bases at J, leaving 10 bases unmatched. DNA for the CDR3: TGCGCCAGCAGCTCAACGCAGGGGGTAGGGGGCTACACCTTC. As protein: CASSSTQGVGGYTF.

As DNA, the CDR3 is TGTGCCAGTAGTTCTTGGACTAGCGGGAGACCAGATACGCAGTATTTT. Translated, it gives CASSSWTSGRPDTQYF. This rearrangement joins TRBV19 to TRBJ2-3; 13 bases align to TRBD2. The CDR3 is 16 residues long. J lost 4 bases, V lost 5 bases, and 6 bases had no gene match. From germline, CDR1 is LNHDA and CDR2 SQIVND (reference sequence).

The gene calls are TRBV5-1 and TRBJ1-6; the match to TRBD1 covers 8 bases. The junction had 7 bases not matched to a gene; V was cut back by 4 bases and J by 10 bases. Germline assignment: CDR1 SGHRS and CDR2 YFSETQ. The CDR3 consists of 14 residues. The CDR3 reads CASSPGQGGSPLHF. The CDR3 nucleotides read TGCGCCAGCAGCCCTGGACAGGGAGGCTCACCCCTCCACTTT. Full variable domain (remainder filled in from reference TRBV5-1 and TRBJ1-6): KAGVTQTPRYLIKTRGQQVTLSCSPISGHRSVSWYQQTPGQGLQFLFEYFSETQRNKGNFPGRFSGRQFSNSRSEMNVSTLELGDSALYLCASSPGQGGSPLHFGNGTRLTVT.

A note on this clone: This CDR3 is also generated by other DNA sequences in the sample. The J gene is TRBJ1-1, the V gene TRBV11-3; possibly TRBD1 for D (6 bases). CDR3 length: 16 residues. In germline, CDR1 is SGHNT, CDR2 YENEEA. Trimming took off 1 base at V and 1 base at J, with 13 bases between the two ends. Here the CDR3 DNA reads TGTGCCAGCAGCTTAGGGGGGGGCCTTTCGAACACTGAAGCTTTCTTT. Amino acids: CASSLGGGLSNTEAFF.

The CDR3: CASSFPPGQGIYEQYF. Written as DNA, the CDR3 is TGCGCCAGCAGCTTCCCTCCGGGACAGGGGATCTACGAGCAGTACTTC. This chain uses TRBV5-1 with TRBJ2-7; the match to TRBD1 covers 10 bases. The germline V gene encodes CDR1 SGHRS and CDR2 YFSETQ. This CDR3 spans 16 amino acids. V shed 2 bases and J 3 bases; nucleotides not matched to a gene: 8. The full variable domain, in which reference TRBV5-1 and TRBJ2-7 provide the parts outside the CDR3, is KAGVTQTPRYLIKTRGQQVTLSCSPISGHRSVSWYQQTPGQGLQFLFEYFSETQRNKGNFPGRFSGRQFSNSRSEMNVSTLELGDSALYLCASSFPPGQGIYEQYFGPGTRLTVT.

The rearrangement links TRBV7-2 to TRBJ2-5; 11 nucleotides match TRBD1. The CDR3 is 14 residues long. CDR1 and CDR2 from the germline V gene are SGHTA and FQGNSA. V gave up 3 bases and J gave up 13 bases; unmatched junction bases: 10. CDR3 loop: CASSFNRDRGLGYF. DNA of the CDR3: TGTGCCAGCAGCTTTAACCGGGACAGGGGGTTGGGGTACTTC.

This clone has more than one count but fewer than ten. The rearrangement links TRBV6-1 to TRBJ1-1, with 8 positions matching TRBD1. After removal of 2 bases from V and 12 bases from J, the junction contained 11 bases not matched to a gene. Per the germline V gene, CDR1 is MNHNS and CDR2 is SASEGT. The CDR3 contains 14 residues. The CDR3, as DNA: TGTGCCAGCAGTGAAAGCGTAGGACAGGGTTTGACTTTCTTT. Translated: CASSESVGQGLTFF.

The CDR3 reads CASSLYSGVDTIYF. CDR3 nucleotides: TGTGCCAGCAGCTTATATTCGGGGGTGGACACCATATATTTT. The chain carries TRBV7-8 and TRBJ1-3, with D perhaps TRBD1 (5 bases). This CDR3 has 14 amino acids. V shed 2 bases and J shed 8 bases, with 13 bases lying between them. Germline-derived CDR1 and CDR2 are SGHVS and FQNEAQ.

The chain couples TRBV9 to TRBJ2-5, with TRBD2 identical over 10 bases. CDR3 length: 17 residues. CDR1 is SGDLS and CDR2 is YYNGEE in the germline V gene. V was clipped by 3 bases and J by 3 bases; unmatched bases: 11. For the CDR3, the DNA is TGTGCCAGCAGCGCGCGTAGGACTAGCGGCCTAGAAGAGACCCAGTACTTC. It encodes CASSARRTSGLEETQYF.

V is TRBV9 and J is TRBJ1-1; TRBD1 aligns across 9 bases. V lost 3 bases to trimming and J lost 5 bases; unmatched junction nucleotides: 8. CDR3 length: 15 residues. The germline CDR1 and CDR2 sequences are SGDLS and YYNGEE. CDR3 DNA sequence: TGTGCCAGCAGCGCACTTCTCGGGACAGGGACTGAAGCTTTCTTT. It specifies CASSALLGTGTEAFF.

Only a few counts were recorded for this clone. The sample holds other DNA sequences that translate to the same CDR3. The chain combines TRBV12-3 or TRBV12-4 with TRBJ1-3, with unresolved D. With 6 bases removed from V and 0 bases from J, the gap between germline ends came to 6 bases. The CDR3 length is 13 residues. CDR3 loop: CASSPSSGNTIYF. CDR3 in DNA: TGTGCCAGCAGCCCCTCCTCTGGAAACACCATATATTTT.

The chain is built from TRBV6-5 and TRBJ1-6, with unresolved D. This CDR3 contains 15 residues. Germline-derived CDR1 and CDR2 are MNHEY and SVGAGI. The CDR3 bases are TGTGCAGCCGGCAGAGGGTCAAACTATAATTCACCCCTCCACTTT. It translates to CAAGRGSNYNSPLHF.

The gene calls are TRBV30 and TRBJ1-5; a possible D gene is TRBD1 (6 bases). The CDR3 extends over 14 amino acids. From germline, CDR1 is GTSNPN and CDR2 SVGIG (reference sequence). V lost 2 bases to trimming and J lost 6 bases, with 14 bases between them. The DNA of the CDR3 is TGTGCCTGGAGTCCAGGGGCGCCCCGTCAGCCCCAGCATTTT. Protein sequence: CAWSPGAPRQPQHF.

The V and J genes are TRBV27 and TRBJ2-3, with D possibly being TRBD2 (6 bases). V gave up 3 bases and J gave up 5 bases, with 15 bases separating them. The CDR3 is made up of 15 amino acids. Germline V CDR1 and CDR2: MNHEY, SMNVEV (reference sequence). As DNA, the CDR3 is TGTGCCAGCAGTTTCCTCGGGGGTGTGGTAGATACGCAGTATTTT. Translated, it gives CASSFLGGVVDTQYF.

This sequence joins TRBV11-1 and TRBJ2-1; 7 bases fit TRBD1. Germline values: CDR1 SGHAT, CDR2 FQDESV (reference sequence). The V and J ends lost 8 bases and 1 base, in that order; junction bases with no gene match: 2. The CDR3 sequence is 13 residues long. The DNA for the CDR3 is TGTGCCAGCGGACAGGTATCCTACAATGAGCAGTTCTTC. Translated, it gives CASGQVSYNEQFF. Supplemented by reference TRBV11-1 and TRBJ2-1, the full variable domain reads EAEVAQSPRYKITEKSQAVAFWCDPISGHATLYWYRQILGQGPELLVQFQDESVVDDSQLPKDRFSAERLKGVDSTLKIQPAELGDSAMYLCASGQVSYNEQFFGPGTRLTVL.

CDR3 in amino acids: CASSPTSGYNEQFF. CDR3 coding DNA: TGTGCCAGCAGCCCGACTAGCGGTTACAATGAGCAGTTCTTC. The chain couples TRBV9 to TRBJ2-1; 9 positions match TRBD2. This CDR3 region has 14 residues. Germline lookup yields CDR1 SGDLS and CDR2 YYNGEE. Trimming cost V 4 bases and J 4 bases; bases outside gene matches: 3.

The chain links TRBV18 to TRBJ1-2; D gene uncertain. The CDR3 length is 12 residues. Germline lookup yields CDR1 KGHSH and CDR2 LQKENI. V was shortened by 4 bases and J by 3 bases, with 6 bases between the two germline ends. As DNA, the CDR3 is TGTGCCAGCTCACGGGCAGACTATGGCTACACCTTC. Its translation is CASSRADYGYTF. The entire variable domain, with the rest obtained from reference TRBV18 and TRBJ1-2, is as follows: NAGVMQNPRHLVRRRGQEARLRCSPMKGHSHVYWYRQLPEEGLKFMVYLQKENIIDESGMPKERFSAEFPKEGPSILRIQQVVRGDSAAYFCASSRADYGYTFGSGTRLTVV.

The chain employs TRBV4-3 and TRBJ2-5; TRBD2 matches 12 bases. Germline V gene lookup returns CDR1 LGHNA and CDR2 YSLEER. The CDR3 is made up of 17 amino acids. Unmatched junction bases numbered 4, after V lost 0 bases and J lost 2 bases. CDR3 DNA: TGCGCCAGCAGCCAAGATCTTGGGACTAGCGGGCAAGAGACCCAGTACTTC. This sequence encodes CASSQDLGTSGQETQYF.

In DNA form, the CDR3 reads TGTGCCAGCAGTATAAACAGGGAAAACTATGGCTACACCTTC. Residues: CASSINRENYGYTF. V gene TRBV25-1 combines with J gene TRBJ1-2, with TRBD1 as a possible D gene (6 bases). CDR1 is MGHDK and CDR2 is SYGVNS in the germline V gene. V was shortened by 5 bases and J by 2 bases, with 12 bases between the two germline ends. The CDR3 contains 14 residues.